Each of the 10 T cell receptor beta chains below was sequenced from the same sample in a study of CD8+CD57+ T cells in acquired aplastic anemia. Genomic DNA constituted the template upon which TCR beta VDJ and CDR3 profiling was performed. TCRdb passed the reads through MiXCR, listing each CDR3 protein once. The top ten hold 3.5% to 4.5% of the sample, which has about 400,000 distinct CDR3 sequences, about two thirds seen once. Sample: sorted CD4+, CD8+, or CD8+CD57+ T cells (not recorded which) from PBMCs. The receptors were sampled from a human donor in good health, serving as a control.

A note on this clonotype: Sequence at one end of the junction differs from germline and may be a read error. This chain connects TRBV7-7 to TRBJ2-3, with TRBD2 as a possible D gene (5 bases). Germline loops: CDR1 SSHAT, CDR2 FNYEAQ (reference sequence). This CDR3 has 14 residues. The CDR3 DNA follows: TGTGCTAGCAGTCGGGGTCCCAGCATGGAGACGCAGTATTTT. Residues: CASSRGPSMETQYF.

In this sample, this clonotype turned up once. V usage is TRBV5-5 and J usage is TRBJ1-1; D is unresolved. From germline, CDR1 is SGHKS and CDR2 YYEKEE (reference sequence). The V end lost 5 bases, the J end lost 3 bases, and 20 bases lay between the germline ends. The CDR3 is made up of 16 amino acids. The DNA for the CDR3 is TGTGCCAGCAGTTGCGTTTACGGGGTTCTGGACACTGAAGCTTTCTTT. It is translated as CASSCVYGVLDTEAFF. The full variable domain, completed using reference TRBV5-5 and TRBJ1-1, is DAGVTQSPTHLIKTRGQQVTLRCSPISGHKSVSWYQQVLGQGPQFIFQYYEKEERGRGNFPDRFSARQFPNYSSELNVNALLLGDSALYLCASSCVYGVLDTEAFFGQGTRLTVV.

The rearrangement links TRBV20-1 to TRBJ2-1, with 13 nucleotides matching TRBD2. The junction had 11 bases not matched to a gene; V was cut back by 6 bases and J by 0 bases. CDR1 is DFQATT, CDR2 SNEGSKA, per germline (reference sequence). This CDR3 comprises 18 residues. CDR3 in DNA: TGCAGTGCCGGACGGACTAGCGGGGGATACGACTCCTACAATGAGCAGTTCTTC. Residues: CSAGRTSGGYDSYNEQFF.

This clonotype has a single count. V is TRBV7-9 and J is TRBJ1-6; D is ambiguous. Trimming took off 4 bases at V and 19 bases at J, with 26 bases between the two ends. The CDR3 consists of 15 residues. The germline V gene encodes CDR1 SEHNR and CDR2 FQNEAQ (reference sequence). CDR3 protein: CASSWSWGEQHLRHF. Written as DNA, the CDR3 is TGTGCCAGCAGCTGGTCATGGGGAGAGCAACACCTTCGGCACTTT.

Worth noting for this clonotype: The junction departs from the called germline gene at one end, perhaps through a read error. V and J are TRBV29-1 and TRBJ2-1; perhaps TRBD1 as D (6 bases). The CDR3 covers 16 residues. Germline loops: CDR1 SQVTM, CDR2 ANQGSEA. The CDR3 nucleotides are TGCAGCGTCGAAGCGTCAGACAGGCTCTCCTACAATGAGCAGTTCTTC. It yields the protein CSVEASDRLSYNEQFF.

This clonotype has at least ten counts. The gene calls are TRBV19 and TRBJ2-4; perhaps TRBD2 as D (6 bases). Per the germline V gene, CDR1 is LNHDA and CDR2 is SQIVND (reference sequence). The V end was cut by 6 bases, the J end by 1 base, with 16 bases between. This CDR3 comprises 16 residues. Here the CDR3 DNA reads TGTGCCAGTAGCAAAATATCCGGGGGTGCCAAAAACATTCAGTACTTC. It is translated as CASSKISGGAKNIQYF.

The chain couples TRBV20-1 to TRBJ2-1; D is ambiguous. Per the germline V gene, CDR1 is DFQATT and CDR2 is SNEGSKA (reference sequence). The CDR3 is 14 residues long. V dropped 6 bases and J dropped 8 bases, with 20 bases sitting between them. CDR3 residues: CSARPQVSNHEQFF. The DNA for the CDR3 is TGCAGTGCAAGACCCCAGGTTAGCAATCATGAGCAGTTCTTC.

The V and J genes are TRBV7-8 and TRBJ2-5; D is uncertain. Germline-derived CDR1 and CDR2 are SGHVS and FQNEAQ. CDR3 length: 12 amino acids. Trimming shortened V by 3 bases and J by 3 bases, and 5 bases separated the two germline ends. The CDR3 DNA reads as TGTGCCAGCAGCTTCTGGGAAGAGACCCAGTACTTC. Translated, it gives CASSFWEETQYF.

This clonotype has only one observation. A much bigger clone sits one base away, suggesting this may be a read error. The chain is built from TRBV12-3 or TRBV12-4 and TRBJ2-2, with TRBD2 identical over 8 bases. The CDR3 sequence is 17 residues long. In DNA form, the CDR3 reads TGTGCCAGCAGTTTAGCCCTTGTTGGGACCACCAGCGGGGGGCTGTTTTTT. It encodes CASSLALVGTTSGGLFF.

V is TRBV6-1 and J is TRBJ1-1; 8 nucleotides line up with TRBD1. The CDR3 has 13 residues. V dropped 7 bases and J dropped 7; count of bases not matched to a gene: 8. Per germline, CDR1 MNHNS and CDR2 SASEGT. DNA of the CDR3: TGTGCCAGCATTCGACAGGGGAGGGGTGAAGCTTTCTTT. Protein sequence: CASIRQGRGEAFF.